The 22 T cell receptor beta chains reported below all come from one sample, sequenced in a study of long-term antiretroviral therapy in people with HIV. With survey level as its setting, the immunoSEQ assay was v3.0. TCRdb keeps only in-frame clones here, not all; method: immunoSEQ multiplex PCR. This table holds 20,000 to 25,000 clones, 65% to 90% found once. The source was unsorted PBMCs, collected 0.1 years before starting antiretroviral therapy. The source of these receptors is a man aged 40-50 years with HIV.

This chain connects TRBV21-1 to TRBJ1-4; TRBD1 is the table's D call and was not checked against the DNA. TRBV21-1 is tagged as a pseudogene. The CDR3 covers 15 residues. The CDR3 DNA reads as TGTGCCAGCAGCAGGGACAGGGGGTACGATGAAAAACTGTTTTTT. Translated: CASSRDRGYDEKLFF.

CDR3 nucleotide sequence: TGTGCCAGCGGGTATGGCAGGGGTGTGGACAATGAGCAGTTCTTC. Its protein product is CASGYGRGVDNEQFF. The gene calls are TRBV2 and TRBJ2-1; D may be TRBD1 (6 bases). Deletions cut 8 bases from V and 5 bases from J, with 19 bases between. The CDR3 length is 15 residues. Germline V gene data show CDR1 as SNHLY and CDR2 as FYNNEI. Based on the CDR3 plus reference TRBV2 and TRBJ2-1, the full variable domain is EPEVTQTPSHQVTQMGQEVILRCVPISNHLYFYWYRQILGQKVEFLVSFYNNEISEKSEIFDDQFSVERPDGSNFTLKIRSTKLEDSAMYFCASGYGRGVDNEQFFGPGTRLTVL.

This clone was seen a handful of times. V gene TRBV7-2 combines with J gene TRBJ2-7; no definite D call. From germline, CDR1 is SGHTA and CDR2 FQGNSA. This CDR3 region has 14 residues. V dropped 5 bases and J dropped 3 bases, with 14 bases sitting between them. CDR3 loop: CASSDRRAFYEQYF. In DNA, the CDR3 is TGTGCCAGCAGCGACCGACGAGCCTTCTACGAGCAGTACTTC. The whole variable domain, filled in from reference TRBV7-2 and TRBJ2-7, reads GAGVSQSPSNKVTEKGKDVELRCDPISGHTALYWYRQSLGQGLEFLIYFQGNSAPDKSGLPSDRFSAERTGGSVSTLTIQRTQQEDSAVYLCASSDRRAFYEQYFGPGTRLTVT.

This clone was counted a few times. The chain links TRBV7-9 to TRBJ2-7; 8 bases agree with TRBD1. CDR3 length: 14 amino acids. Per germline, CDR1 SEHNR and CDR2 FQNEAQ (reference sequence). J gave up 1 base and V 5 bases, and 4 bases lay outside the gene matches. CDR3 sequence (DNA): TGTGCCAGCAGCCGGACAGGGACTTCCTACGAGCAGTACTTC. It specifies CASSRTGTSYEQYF.

V is TRBV7-9 and J is TRBJ2-7; 14 nucleotides line up with TRBD2. This CDR3 is 15 amino acids long. CDR1 SEHNR and CDR2 FQNEAQ come from the germline V gene (reference sequence). V lost 4 bases and J lost 3; bases outside the gene matches: 2. CDR3 sequence reads: CASSSTSGRDYEQYF. The CDR3, as DNA: TGTGCCAGCAGCTCGACTAGCGGGAGGGACTACGAGCAGTACTTC.

The V and J genes are TRBV11-2 and TRBJ1-3; 8 bases are shared with TRBD1. J gave up 9 bases and V 4 bases, and 8 bases lay outside the gene matches. CDR1 and CDR2 from the germline V gene are SGHAT and FQNNGV. The length of the CDR3 is 14 residues. The CDR3 spells CASSSMRQGPTIYF. CDR3 DNA: TGTGCCAGCAGCTCGATGCGACAGGGGCCCACCATATATTTT.

In this sample, this clone turned up a few times. The genes are TRBV10-1 and TRBJ2-7, with D perhaps matching TRBD1 (5 bases). From germline, CDR1 is WNHNN and CDR2 SYGVQD (reference sequence). V lost 0 bases and J 1 base, leaving 10 bases between the germline ends. The CDR3 sequence is 15 residues long. CDR3 sequence: CASSESDSPSYEQYF. As DNA, the CDR3 is TGCGCCAGCAGTGAGTCTGACAGCCCTTCCTACGAGCAGTACTTC.

J is TRBJ2-5 and V is TRBV5-1; perhaps TRBD2 as D (6 bases). This CDR3 region has 15 residues. V dropped 3 bases and J dropped 5 bases, with 17 bases sitting between them. Germline V gives CDR1 SGHRS, CDR2 YFSETQ. In nucleotides, the CDR3 is TGCGCCAGCAGCTCGGGGACTCAAACCCTCGAGACCCAGTACTTC. This sequence encodes CASSSGTQTLETQYF.

This rearrangement joins TRBV5-1 to TRBJ2-3; 9 bases map to TRBD2. The CDR3 loop spans 15 amino acids. CDR1 SGHRS and CDR2 YFSETQ come from the germline V gene. J was trimmed by 5 bases and V by 0 bases; bases with no gene match: 4. The CDR3 DNA follows: TGCGCCAGCAGCTTGGCGGCGGGAGGGATAGATACGCAGTATTTT. This gives the protein CASSLAAGGIDTQYF. The full variable domain, in which reference TRBV5-1 and TRBJ2-3 provide the parts outside the CDR3, is KAGVTQTPRYLIKTRGQQVTLSCSPISGHRSVSWYQQTPGQGLQFLFEYFSETQRNKGNFPGRFSGRQFSNSRSEMNVSTLELGDSALYLCASSLAAGGIDTQYFGPGTRLTVL.

This clone showed up just once. The chain joins TRBV7-2 to TRBJ2-7, with D tentatively TRBD1 (6 bases). The CDR3 length is 16 residues. Germline V gives CDR1 SGHTA, CDR2 FQGNSA. Trimming pared 5 bases from V and 0 bases from J, leaving 17 bases between. DNA for the CDR3: TGTGCCAGCAGCCCGTCCACCGGGACATTCTCCTACGAGCAGTACTTC. The encoded protein is CASSPSTGTFSYEQYF.

The gene calls are TRBV7-9 and TRBJ2-7; D is perhaps TRBD2 (5 bases). CDR3 length: 14 residues. Trimming cost V 3 bases and J 0 bases, with 9 bases left between them. Germline V lookup: CDR1 SEHNR, CDR2 FQNEAQ (reference sequence). The CDR3 sequence is CASSFPGLSYEQYF. DNA for the CDR3: TGTGCCAGCAGCTTCCCCGGACTCTCCTACGAGCAGTACTTC.

This chain links TRBV5-4 with TRBJ1-3, with D perhaps TRBD1 (5 bases). Trimming shortened V by 5 bases and J by 8 bases, and 11 bases separated the two germline ends. Germline V CDR1 and CDR2: SGHNT, YYREEE (reference sequence). This CDR3 has 12 amino acids. CDR3 loop: CASSSGRDTIYF. As DNA, the CDR3 is TGTGCCAGCAGTTCAGGGAGGGACACCATATATTTT.

The chain links TRBV15 to TRBJ2-1; possible D gene TRBD2, 6 bases. Between the trimmed V and J ends, which lost 4 bases and 12 bases, there was a span of 16 bases. There are 13 residues in the CDR3. The germline V gene has CDR1 LNHNV and CDR2 YYDKDF (reference sequence). The chain's CDR3 is CATSIGTRVGQFF. CDR3 sequence (DNA): TGTGCCACCAGCATAGGGACTCGAGTTGGGCAGTTCTTC.

The J gene is TRBJ2-2, the V gene TRBV7-9; 7 bases agree with TRBD1. The CDR3 loop spans 14 amino acids. CDR1 and CDR2 from the germline V gene are SEHNR and FQNEAQ (reference sequence). The V gene end was trimmed by 7 bases and the J gene end by 2 bases; junction bases not matched to a gene: 4. The CDR3 nucleotides are TGTGCCAGCACCGGGACAGCCAACACCGGGGAGCTGTTTTTT. As protein: CASTGTANTGELFF.

The rearrangement uses TRBV7-9 and TRBJ1-4; a weak D match, TRBD1 (5 bases). Trimming stripped 1 base from V and 5 bases from J, with 14 bases between. Germline loops: CDR1 SEHNR, CDR2 FQNEAQ (reference sequence). The CDR3 contains 16 residues. The CDR3 nucleotides are TGTGCCAGCAGCTTAGTCAGGGTCGGCCTAAATGAAAAACTGTTTTTT. It yields the protein CASSLVRVGLNEKLFF.

The rearrangement uses TRBV6-5 and TRBJ1-2, with 8 nucleotides matching TRBD1. Germline assignment: CDR1 MNHEY and CDR2 SVGAGI. The CDR3 runs 16 residues. J was trimmed by 1 base and V by 1 base; bases with no gene match: 5. Written as DNA, the CDR3 is TGTGCCAGCAGTTACTACAGGGGGTGGGGTAACTATGGCTACACCTTC. Translating gives CASSYYRGWGNYGYTF.

This clone has only one observation. This chain joins TRBV29-1 and TRBJ2-2; no firm D call. From germline, CDR1 is SQVTM and CDR2 ANQGSEA. The CDR3 sequence is 13 residues long. Deletions cut 5 bases from V and 2 bases from J, with 9 bases between. CDR3 amino acids: CSVIRGNTGELFF. The CDR3 bases are TGCAGCGTTATCCGAGGAAACACCGGGGAGCTGTTTTTT.

The V call is TRBV18, the J call TRBJ1-2; 9 bases line up with TRBD1. Germline V CDR1 and CDR2: KGHSH, LQKENI. The CDR3 has 15 amino acids. The junction had 7 bases not matched to a gene; V was cut back by 3 bases and J by 5 bases. Written as DNA, the CDR3 is TGTGCCAGCTCACCTCCGGGACAGGGAGATTATGGCTACACCTTC. It translates to CASSPPGQGDYGYTF.

Here the CDR3 reads CASSPRWTGELFF. The CDR3 DNA reads TGTGCCAGTAGTCCACGATGGACCGGGGAGCTGTTTTTT. V gene TRBV19 combines with J gene TRBJ2-2; D remains unclear. The V end lost 5 bases, the J end lost 5 bases, and 9 bases lay between the germline ends. Germline CDR1 is LNHDA and CDR2 is SQIVND (reference sequence). The CDR3 runs 13 residues.

The chain carries TRBV5-1 and TRBJ2-7; D possibly matches TRBD1 or TRBD2 (6 bases each). CDR3 size: 15 residues. The V gene's germline CDR1 is SGHRS and CDR2 YFSETQ. V shed 4 bases and J shed 3 bases, with 17 bases lying between them. The chain's CDR3 is CASSRGDTKNYEQYF. The CDR3 nucleotides are TGCGCCAGCAGCAGGGGGGACACTAAGAACTACGAGCAGTACTTC.

The V gene is TRBV6-5, the J gene TRBJ2-1; 7 bases are shared with TRBD1. Germline CDR1 reads MNHEY; CDR2 reads SVGAGI. The CDR3 has 13 amino acids. The trim removed 4 bases at V and 9 bases at J, leaving 6 bases unmatched. The CDR3 DNA reads as TGTGCCAGCAGTTCGACAGGGCCGGGTGAGCAGTTCTTC. This encodes CASSSTGPGEQFF.

This chain links TRBV28 with TRBJ1-2; 9 nucleotides match TRBD1. The CDR3 is 14 amino acids. The ends lost 6 bases at V and 4 bases at J; junction bases unmatched: 6. CDR1 is MDHEN and CDR2 is SYDVKM in the germline V gene. The CDR3 region has the DNA TGTGCCAGCAGGGGACAGGGTGGAAGCTATGGCTACACCTTC. Encoded protein: CASRGQGGSYGYTF.